The 28 T cell receptor beta chains presented below share a single source sample, sequenced in a study of blood T cells in healthy people across ages. A second PCR, run for about 6 to 11 cycles, used a sample-barcoded 5' primer plus a J-beta primer mix. MiXCR, applied by TCRdb to the 5' RACE reads, yields one record per CDR3 protein. The data hold some 1.1 million distinct CDR3 sequences, with under 40% observed a single time. Sequencing was carried out using blood. These TCRs come from a man younger than 35 in good health.

This chain links TRBV7-3 with TRBJ1-1, with 9 bases lining up with TRBD1. V gave up 5 bases and J gave up 3 bases; unmatched junction bases: 4. This CDR3 is built from 14 residues. CDR1 and CDR2 from the germline V gene are SGHTA and FQGTGA. In DNA, the CDR3 is TGTGCCAGCAGCCTACGGGACAGGGACACTGAAGCTTTCTTT. It codes for CASSLRDRDTEAFF.

The chain has TRBV11-1 and TRBJ2-1; 9 bases fit TRBD1. Germline assignment: CDR1 SGHAT and CDR2 FQDESV (reference sequence). The V gene end was trimmed by 5 bases and the J gene end by 5 bases; junction bases not matched to a gene: 16. CDR3 size: 18 residues. Here the CDR3 reads CASSRDRKDRGGNNEQFF. CDR3 sequence (DNA): TGTGCCAGCAGCCGAGATCGGAAGGACAGGGGAGGCAACAATGAGCAGTTCTTC.

This clonotype was counted between two and nine times. This sequence joins TRBV4-2 and TRBJ1-4, with D perhaps TRBD1 (5 bases). The V end lost 1 base, the J end lost 4 bases, and 13 bases lay between the germline ends. The CDR3 loop spans 16 amino acids. The V gene's germline CDR1 is LGHNA and CDR2 YNFKEQ. Here the CDR3 reads CASSQVGGELNEKLFF. CDR3 bases: TGTGCCAGCAGCCAAGTAGGAGGGGAGCTTAATGAAAAACTGTTTTTT.

V is TRBV5-1 and J is TRBJ2-5, with TRBD1 matching 7 bases. Germline V lookup: CDR1 SGHRS, CDR2 YFSETQ. The junction had 10 bases not matched to a gene; V was cut back by 0 bases and J by 11 bases. The CDR3 covers 14 residues. The CDR3 here is CASSLGSGGNEQYF. CDR3 nucleotide sequence: TGCGCCAGCAGCTTGGGGTCAGGGGGTAATGAGCAGTACTTC. Full variable domain (outside the CDR3, taken from reference TRBV5-1 and TRBJ2-5): KAGVTQTPRYLIKTRGQQVTLSCSPISGHRSVSWYQQTPGQGLQFLFEYFSETQRNKGNFPGRFSGRQFSNSRSEMNVSTLELGDSALYLCASSLGSGGNEQYFGPGTRLLVL.

The chain is built from TRBV6-5 and TRBJ1-2; 7 bases agree with TRBD1. V dropped 8 bases and J dropped 1; count of bases not matched to a gene: 7. Germline assignment: CDR1 MNHEY and CDR2 SVGAGI. There are 14 residues in the CDR3. This chain's CDR3 is CASLPGQLNYGYTF. CDR3 nucleotide sequence: TGTGCCAGCCTCCCGGGACAGCTTAACTATGGCTACACCTTC.

The CDR3 protein is CASSVSGQRQPQHF. The DNA for the CDR3 is TGTGCCAGCAGTGTATCGGGGCAGAGACAGCCCCAGCATTTT. The rearrangement joins TRBV2 to TRBJ1-5; the D gene is possibly TRBD1 (5 bases). The CDR3 is 14 amino acids. Germline V gene sequence: CDR1 SNHLY, CDR2 FYNNEI. The V gene lost 4 bases and the J gene lost 7 bases, with 14 bases spanning the gap.

V is TRBV7-2 and J is TRBJ2-5; D might be TRBD2 (5 bases). The CDR3 extends over 11 amino acids. Trimming stripped 3 bases from V and 11 bases from J, with 10 bases between. CDR1 is SGHTA, CDR2 FQGNSA, per germline. CDR3 DNA: TGTGCCAGCAGCTTTCAGTGGGAGCAGTACTTC. Residues: CASSFQWEQYF.

This chain uses TRBV20-1 with TRBJ1-6; D not resolved. This CDR3 is 17 amino acids long. Trimming shortened V by 5 bases and J by 2 bases, and 19 bases separated the two germline ends. Germline loops: CDR1 DFQATT, CDR2 SNEGSKA (reference sequence). The DNA of the CDR3 is TGCAGTGCTTCCCCCGATAGCGGAGCCCCCTATAATTCACCCCTCCACTTT. Translated: CSASPDSGAPYNSPLHF.

This clonotype was counted at least ten times. CDR3 in DNA: TGCGCCAGCAGCCAAGCATATTTCTCGGCCGTAGAGCAGTTCTTC. Its translation is CASSQAYFSAVEQFF. V and J are TRBV4-3 and TRBJ2-1; D not certain. Germline V CDR1 and CDR2: LGHNA, YSLEER. Trimming shortened V by 1 base and J by 10 bases, and 17 bases separated the two germline ends. CDR3 size: 15 residues.

About this clonotype: A read error may account for a junction end that differs from germline. The gene calls are TRBV6-5 and TRBJ1-1; a weak D match, TRBD1 (6 bases). Germline V CDR1 and CDR2: MNHEY, SVGAGI. CDR3 length: 13 amino acids. The CDR3 here is CACSYRARTEAFF. The CDR3 DNA reads TGTGCCTGCAGTTACAGGGCCAGGACTGAAGCTTTCTTT.

In this sample, this clonotype turned up a few times. The chain has TRBV6-5 and TRBJ2-1, with TRBD1 matching 8 bases. The CDR3 has 16 residues. Germline CDR1 and CDR2: MNHEY and SVGAGI. With 5 bases clipped from V and 4 bases from J, the junction kept 10 bases outside the gene matches. CDR3: CASSQRQGIGYNEQFF. The CDR3 DNA reads as TGTGCCAGCAGTCAGAGACAGGGGATAGGGTACAATGAGCAGTTCTTC.

This chain connects TRBV14 to TRBJ2-2, with D unresolved. CDR3 size: 14 residues. Germline CDR1 reads SGHDN; CDR2 reads FVKESK. Deletions cut 7 bases from V and 0 bases from J, with 9 bases between. The CDR3 loop reads CASKQRPNTGELFF. The CDR3 DNA sequence: TGTGCCAGCAAACAGAGGCCGAACACCGGGGAGCTGTTTTTT.

The genes are TRBV27 and TRBJ2-5; 8 bases agree with TRBD2. With V trimmed by 3 bases and J by 1 base, 4 bases remained unmatched. The CDR3 length is 15 residues. Per germline, CDR1 MNHEY and CDR2 SMNVEV (reference sequence). This CDR3 reads CASSLTAGGQETQYF. DNA of the CDR3: TGTGCCAGCAGTTTGACGGCGGGGGGCCAAGAGACCCAGTACTTC.

This rearrangement joins TRBV4-1 to TRBJ2-5, with 12 bases identical to TRBD2. This CDR3 has 16 amino acids. V lost 1 base, J lost 11 bases, and 11 bases stayed unmatched. In germline, CDR1 is MGHRA, CDR2 YSYEKL. The CDR3 sequence: CASSQGGLAGYNEQYF. In DNA, the CDR3 is TGCGCCAGCAGCCAAGGAGGACTAGCGGGGTACAATGAGCAGTACTTC.

The V call is TRBV10-3, the J call TRBJ2-7, with D perhaps TRBD1 (6 bases). Germline V gene lookup returns CDR1 ENHRY and CDR2 SYGVKD. The CDR3 is 13 amino acids. Between the trimmed V and J ends, which lost 6 bases and 2 bases, there was a span of 11 bases. The CDR3 protein is CAISGRDTYEQYF. As DNA, the CDR3 is TGTGCCATCAGCGGCCGGGACACCTACGAGCAGTACTTC.

There are a few counts of this clonotype. This chain uses TRBV3-1 with TRBJ1-1, with 12 bases lining up with TRBD1. CDR3 length: 19 residues. CDR1 and CDR2 from the germline V gene are LGHDT and YNNKEL (reference sequence). Trimming cost V 5 bases and J 1 base; bases outside gene matches: 14. For the CDR3, the DNA is TGTGCCAGCAGCTCACTACCGGGACAGGGGGCGATACAGAACACTGAAGCTTTCTTT. Its protein is CASSSLPGQGAIQNTEAFF.

This rearrangement joins TRBV20-1 to TRBJ2-1; 11 bases are shared with TRBD2. Gene TRBJ2-7 matches the end of the DNA better, so the J call may be wrong. There are 15 residues in the CDR3. Germline-derived CDR1 and CDR2 are DFQATT and SNEGSKA (reference sequence). CDR3 sequence (DNA): TGCAGTGCTAGAGGGGGGACTAGCGGTTACAATGAGCAGTACTTC. It yields the protein CSARGGTSGYNEQYF.

This clonotype was seen more than once but under ten times. The chain links TRBV12-3 or TRBV12-4 to TRBJ2-1; weak D call: TRBD2 (6 bases). The CDR3 totals 13 residues. Trimming cost V 5 bases and J 2 bases, with 7 bases left between them. CDR3 protein: CASSTSTYNEQFF. The CDR3 bases are TGTGCCAGCAGTACTAGCACCTACAATGAGCAGTTCTTC.

This clonotype appeared many times. The CDR3 reads CASSSPHLDTHTQYF. The CDR3 nucleotides read TGTGCCAGCAGCTCTCCACATTTAGATACCCATACGCAGTATTTT. The V gene is TRBV9, the J gene TRBJ2-3; no reliable D call. The length of the CDR3 is 15 residues. The germline V gene has CDR1 SGDLS and CDR2 YYNGEE. Trimming cost V 4 bases and J 7 bases, with 19 bases left between them.

The V call is TRBV7-2, the J call TRBJ1-6, with a possible D match to TRBD1 (6 bases). The V end was cut by 4 bases, the J end by 4 bases, with 14 bases between. This CDR3 has 16 amino acids. Germline loops: CDR1 SGHTA, CDR2 FQGNSA. The CDR3 protein is CASSSTQGPYNSPLHF. Here the CDR3 DNA reads TGTGCCAGCAGCTCGACCCAGGGGCCTTATAATTCACCCCTCCACTTT.

This clonotype was counted ten times or more. This sequence joins TRBV20-1 and TRBJ2-1; perhaps TRBD2 as D (6 bases). Germline values: CDR1 DFQATT, CDR2 SNEGSKA (reference sequence). The CDR3 spans 11 residues. Trimming left V 3 bases short and J 8 bases short, with 8 bases between. The CDR3 sequence is CSASWGDEQFF. CDR3 coding DNA: TGCAGTGCTAGTTGGGGGGATGAGCAGTTCTTC.

The V and J genes are TRBV12-3 or TRBV12-4 and TRBJ1-5; weak D call: TRBD1 (6 bases). V lost 5 bases and J 6 bases, leaving 20 bases between the germline ends. There are 16 residues in the CDR3. CDR3 in DNA: TGTGCCAGCAGTCGGACAGCCGGAAACCCCGGTCAGCCCCAGCATTTT. It specifies CASSRTAGNPGQPQHF.

Many counts were recorded for this clonotype. One end of the junction fails to match germline, which may point to a read error. The chain employs TRBV20-1 and TRBJ1-4, with a weak D call TRBD1 (6 bases). The CDR3 is 12 residues long. Germline loops: CDR1 DFQATT, CDR2 SNEGSKA (reference sequence). CDR3 in DNA: TGCAGTGCCAGAGGGGGAGATGAAAAACTGTTTTTT. Translation: CSARGGDEKLFF.

This sequence joins TRBV10-3 and TRBJ2-5; D gene uncertain. Germline V gene sequence: CDR1 ENHRY, CDR2 SYGVKD. This CDR3 comprises 13 residues. The V and J ends lost 3 bases and 7 bases respectively, with 12 bases between them. This CDR3 is CAISDRSIGTQYF. CDR3 nucleotides: TGTGCCATCAGTGACCGAAGTATTGGGACCCAGTACTTC.

This chain connects TRBV12-3 or TRBV12-4 to TRBJ2-5; 9 nucleotides agree with TRBD2. Losses at the gene ends were 2 bases for V and 5 bases for J; bases not matched to a gene: 6. The CDR3 covers 15 residues. CDR3 DNA: TGTGCCAGCAGTTTAACAGCGGGGGGTTTGGAGACCCAGTACTTC. The encoded protein is CASSLTAGGLETQYF.

This sequence joins TRBV14 and TRBJ1-6; the D is unclear. This CDR3 has 14 amino acids. V gave up 5 bases and J gave up 6 bases, with 11 bases separating them. Germline lookup yields CDR1 SGHDN and CDR2 FVKESK. The DNA for the CDR3 is TGTGCCAGCAGCAGGCCGGCCTTTAATTCACCCCTCCACTTT. It codes for CASSRPAFNSPLHF.

This chain uses TRBV20-1 with TRBJ2-1, with 9 nucleotides matching TRBD1. The CDR3 runs to 15 residues. Unmatched junction bases numbered 9, after V lost 6 bases and J lost 3 bases. CDR1 DFQATT and CDR2 SNEGSKA come from the germline V gene (reference sequence). Here the CDR3 DNA reads TGCAGTGCAACGGGACAGGGCCTTTTCTACAATGAGCAGTTCTTC. Protein: CSATGQGLFYNEQFF.

Notes on this clonotype: At one boundary the junction diverges from the germline segment, which might be a read error. This chain uses TRBV7-2 with TRBJ2-7; 8 positions agree with TRBD1. The CDR3 is 15 amino acids. CDR1 is SGHTA and CDR2 is FQGNSA in the germline V gene. The CDR3 DNA follows: TGTGCCAGCAGATTTGGGACAGGAGATTTCTACGGGCAGTACTTC. Its protein is CASRFGTGDFYGQYF. The full variable domain, completed using reference TRBV7-2 and TRBJ2-7, is GAGVSQSPSNKVTEKGKDVELRCDPISGHTALYWYRQSLGQGLEFLIYFQGNSAPDKSGLPSDRFSAERTGGSVSTLTIQRTQQEDSAVYLCASRFGTGDFYGQYFGPGTRLTVT.